This T cell receptor (beta chain) was documented in a study of CD8+ T cells in alopecia areata. Following RNA extraction, reverse transcription yielded cDNA that acted as the sequencing template. Method: immunoSEQ multiplex PCR; TCRdb's copy keeps in-frame clones and lacks some. The repertoire includes about 74,000 clones, over 25% of them detected once, and just under 15% sits in the top ten. Treatment of the sample: oral pan-JAK inhibitor, 5-10 mg twice daily. Sampling of alopecia areata patients yielded lesional scalp punch biopsies as well as peripheral blood. This clone was counted only a few times. The CDR3 is 11 amino acids. V dropped 6 bases and J dropped 9 bases, with 12 bases sitting between them. Germline CDR1 and CDR2: SQVTM and ANQGSEA.

The sequence derives from a human donor with alopecia areata. Sequences were derived from CD8+ T cells sorted from blood, sampled at week 4, from a patient treated with tofacitinib. This chain uses TRBV29-1 with TRBJ2-1, with D unclear. The CDR3 region has the DNA TGCAGCGTGGTCCACACCACTGAGCAGTTCTTC. Its translation is CSVVHTTEQFF.